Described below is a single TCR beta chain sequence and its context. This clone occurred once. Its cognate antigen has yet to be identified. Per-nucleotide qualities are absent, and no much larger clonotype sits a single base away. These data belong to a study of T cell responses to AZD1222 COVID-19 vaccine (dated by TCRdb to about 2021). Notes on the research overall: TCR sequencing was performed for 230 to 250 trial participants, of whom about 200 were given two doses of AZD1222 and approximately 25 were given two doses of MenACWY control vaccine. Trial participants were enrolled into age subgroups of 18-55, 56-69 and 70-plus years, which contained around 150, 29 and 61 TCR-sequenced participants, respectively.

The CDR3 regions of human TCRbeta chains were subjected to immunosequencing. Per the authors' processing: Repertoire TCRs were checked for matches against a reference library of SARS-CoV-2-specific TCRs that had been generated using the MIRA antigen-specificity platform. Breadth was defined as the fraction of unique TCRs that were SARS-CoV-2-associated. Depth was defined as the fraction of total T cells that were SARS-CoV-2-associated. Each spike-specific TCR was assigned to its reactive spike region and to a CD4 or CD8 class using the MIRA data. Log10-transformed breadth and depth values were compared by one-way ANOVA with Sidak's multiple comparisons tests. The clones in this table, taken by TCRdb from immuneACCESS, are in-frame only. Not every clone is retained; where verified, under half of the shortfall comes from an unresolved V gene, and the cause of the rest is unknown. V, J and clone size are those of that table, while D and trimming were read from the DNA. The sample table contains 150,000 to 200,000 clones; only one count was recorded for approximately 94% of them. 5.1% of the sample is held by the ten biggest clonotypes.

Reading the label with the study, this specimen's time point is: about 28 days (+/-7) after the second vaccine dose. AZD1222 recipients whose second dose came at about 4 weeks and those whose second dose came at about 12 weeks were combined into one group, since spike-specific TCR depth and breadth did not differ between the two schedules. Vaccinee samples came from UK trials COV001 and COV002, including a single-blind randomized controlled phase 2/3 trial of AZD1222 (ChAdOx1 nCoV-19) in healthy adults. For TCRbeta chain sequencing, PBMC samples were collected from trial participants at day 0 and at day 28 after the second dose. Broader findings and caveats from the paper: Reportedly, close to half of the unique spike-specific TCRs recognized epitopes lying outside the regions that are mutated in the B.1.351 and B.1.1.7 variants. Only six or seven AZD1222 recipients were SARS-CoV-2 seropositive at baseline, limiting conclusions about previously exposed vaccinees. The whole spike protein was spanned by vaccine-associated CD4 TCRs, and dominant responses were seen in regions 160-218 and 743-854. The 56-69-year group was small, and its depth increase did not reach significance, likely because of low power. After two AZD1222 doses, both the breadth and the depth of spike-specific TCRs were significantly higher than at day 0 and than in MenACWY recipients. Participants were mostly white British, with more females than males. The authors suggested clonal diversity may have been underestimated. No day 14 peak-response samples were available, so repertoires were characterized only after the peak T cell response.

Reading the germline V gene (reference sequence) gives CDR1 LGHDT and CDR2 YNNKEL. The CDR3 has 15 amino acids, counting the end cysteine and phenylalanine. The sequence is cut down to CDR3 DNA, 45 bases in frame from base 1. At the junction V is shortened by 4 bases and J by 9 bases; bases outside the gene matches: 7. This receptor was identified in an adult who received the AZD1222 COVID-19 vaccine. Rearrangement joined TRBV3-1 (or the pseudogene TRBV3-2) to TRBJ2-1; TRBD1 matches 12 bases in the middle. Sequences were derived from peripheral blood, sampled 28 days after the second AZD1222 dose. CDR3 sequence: CASSRPGQGAGEQFF. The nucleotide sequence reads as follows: TGTGCCAGCAGCCGGCCGGGACAGGGGGCTGGTGAGCAGTTCTTC.